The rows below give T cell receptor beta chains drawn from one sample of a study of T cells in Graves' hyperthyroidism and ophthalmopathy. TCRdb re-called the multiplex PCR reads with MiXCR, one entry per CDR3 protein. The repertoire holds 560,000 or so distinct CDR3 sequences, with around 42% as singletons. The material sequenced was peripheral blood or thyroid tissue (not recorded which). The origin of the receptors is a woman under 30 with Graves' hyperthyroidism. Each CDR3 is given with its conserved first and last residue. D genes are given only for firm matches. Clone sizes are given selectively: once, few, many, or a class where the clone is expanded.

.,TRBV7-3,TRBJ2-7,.,CASSFVTASYEQYF,TGTGCCAGCAGCTTCGTGACAGCTTCCTACGAGCAGTACTTC
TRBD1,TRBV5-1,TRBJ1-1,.,CASSWQTGLNTEAFF,TGTGCCAGCAGCTGGCAGACAGGGCTGAACACTGAAGCTTTCTTT
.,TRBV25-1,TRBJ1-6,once,CASNPGLYSPLHF,TGTGCCAGCAATCCAGGGCTATATTCACCCCTCCACTTT
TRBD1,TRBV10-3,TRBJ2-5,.,CAISGTAEGETQYF,TGTGCCATCTCAGGGACAGCTGAGGGAGAGACCCAGTACTTC
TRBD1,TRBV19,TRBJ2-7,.,CASSPRTGQRSYEQYF,TGTGCCAGTAGTCCCCGGACAGGACAACGCTCCTACGAGCAGTACTTC
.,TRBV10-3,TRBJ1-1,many,CAISEYPGGRDTEAFF,TGTGCCATCAGTGAGTACCCAGGCGGGAGGGACACTGAAGCTTTCTTT
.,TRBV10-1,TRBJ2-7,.,CASVGGAGASYEQYF,TGCGCCAGCGTGGGGGGGGCAGGGGCTTCCTACGAGCAGTACTTC
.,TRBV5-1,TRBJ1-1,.,CASSRVSGTEAFF,TGCGCCAGCAGCCGGGTATCGGGCACTGAAGCTTTCTTT
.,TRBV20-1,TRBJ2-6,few,CSAKGISSGANVLTF,TGCAGTGCTAAGGGAATAAGCTCTGGGGCCAACGTCCTGACTTTC
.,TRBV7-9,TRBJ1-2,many,CASSQEARGNGYTF,TGTGCCAGCAGCCAAGAAGCCAGGGGCAATGGCTACACCTTC
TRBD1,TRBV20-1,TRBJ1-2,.,CSASPGQGDNYGYTF,TGCAGTGCTTCACCGGGACAGGGGGATAACTATGGCTACACCTTC
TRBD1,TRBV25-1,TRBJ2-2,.,CASRAGDRRNTGELFF,TGTGCCAGCAGGGCCGGGGACAGGAGAAACACCGGGGAGCTGTTTTTT
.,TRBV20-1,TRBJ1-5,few,CSARERSNQPQHF,TGCAGTGCTAGAGAAAGGAGCAATCAGCCCCAGCATTTT
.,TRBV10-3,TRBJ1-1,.,CAISGPGGRAAFF,TGTGCCATCAGTGGGCCGGGAGGGAGGGCAGCTTTCTTT
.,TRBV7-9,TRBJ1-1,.,CASSFGPNSMNTEAFF,TGTGCCAGCAGCTTCGGGCCCAACTCCATGAACACTGAAGCTTTCTTT
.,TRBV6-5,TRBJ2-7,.,CASSYVLGQDYEQYF,TGTGCCAGCAGTTACGTCTTGGGTCAAGACTACGAGCAGTACTTC
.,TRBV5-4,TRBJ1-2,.,CASSLERGTRNYGYTF,TGTGCCAGCAGCTTGGAACGTGGGACAAGAAACTATGGCTACACCTTC
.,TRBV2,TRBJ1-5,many,CASRRTADQPQHF,TGTGCCAGCAGGCGGACAGCTGATCAGCCCCAGCATTTT
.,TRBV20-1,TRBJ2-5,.,CSARDERGGTQYF,TGCAGTGCTAGAGATGAAAGGGGAGGGACCCAGTACTTC
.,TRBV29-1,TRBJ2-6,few,CSVERGGSSSGANVLTF,TGCAGCGTGGAGAGGGGGGGATCAAGCTCTGGGGCCAACGTCCTGACTTTC
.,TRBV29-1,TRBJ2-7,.,CSVDGLREEQYF,TGCAGCGTTGACGGCCTAAGGGAGGAGCAGTACTTC
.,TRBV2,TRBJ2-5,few,CASSLKGRSGAQYF,TGTGCCAGCAGTTTAAAAGGCAGATCAGGGGCCCAGTACTTC
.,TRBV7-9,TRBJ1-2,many,CASSLVAGDYGYTF,TGTGCCAGCAGCTTAGTGGCAGGGGACTATGGCTACACCTTC
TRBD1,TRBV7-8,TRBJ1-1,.,CASSLVQGSTEAFF,TGTGCCAGCAGCTTAGTACAGGGGAGCACTGAAGCTTTCTTT
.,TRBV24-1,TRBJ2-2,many,CATSDSRSDTGELFF,TGTGCCACCAGTGATAGCCGGTCGGACACCGGGGAGCTGTTTTTT
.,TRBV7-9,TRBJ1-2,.,CASSLDGLAVVGYTF,TGTGCCAGCAGCTTAGATGGGTTAGCCGTCGTAGGCTACACCTTC
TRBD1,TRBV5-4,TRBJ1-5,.,CASSLWAGGDLAYEHF,TGTGCCAGCAGCTTGTGGGCAGGGGGCGATCTGGCCTACGAGCATTTT
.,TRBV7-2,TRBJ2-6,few,CASSPRTSSSGANVLTF,TGTGCCAGCAGCCCGCGGACAAGCAGCTCTGGGGCCAACGTCCTGACTTTC
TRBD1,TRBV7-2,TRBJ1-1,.,CASSHGTGDTEAFF,TGTGCCAGCAGCCACGGGACAGGGGACACTGAAGCTTTCTTT